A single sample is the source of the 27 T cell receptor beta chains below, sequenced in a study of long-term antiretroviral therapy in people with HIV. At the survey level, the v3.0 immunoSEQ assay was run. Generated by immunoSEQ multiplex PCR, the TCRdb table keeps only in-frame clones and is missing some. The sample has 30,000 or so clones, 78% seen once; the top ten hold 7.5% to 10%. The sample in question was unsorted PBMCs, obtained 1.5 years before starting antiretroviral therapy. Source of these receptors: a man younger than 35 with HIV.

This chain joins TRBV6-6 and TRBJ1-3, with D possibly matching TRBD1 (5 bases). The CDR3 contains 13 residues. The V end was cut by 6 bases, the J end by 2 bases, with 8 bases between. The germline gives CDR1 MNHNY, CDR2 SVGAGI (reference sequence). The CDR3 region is CASSGTAGNTIYF. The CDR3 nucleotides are TGTGCCAGCAGCGGGACTGCTGGAAACACCATATATTTT.

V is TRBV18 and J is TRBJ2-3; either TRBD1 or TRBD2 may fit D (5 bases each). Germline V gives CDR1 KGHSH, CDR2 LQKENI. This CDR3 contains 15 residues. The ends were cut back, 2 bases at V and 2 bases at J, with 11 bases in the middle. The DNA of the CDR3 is TGTGCCAGCTCACCATACGGGGCCAACACAGATACGCAGTATTTT. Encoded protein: CASSPYGANTDTQYF.

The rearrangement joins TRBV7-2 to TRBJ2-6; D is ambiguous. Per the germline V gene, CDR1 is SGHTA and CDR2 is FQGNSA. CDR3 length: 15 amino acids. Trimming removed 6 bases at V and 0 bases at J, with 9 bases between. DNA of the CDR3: TGTGCCAGCAGACCAGACCCCTCTGGGGCCAACGTCCTGACTTTC. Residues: CASRPDPSGANVLTF.

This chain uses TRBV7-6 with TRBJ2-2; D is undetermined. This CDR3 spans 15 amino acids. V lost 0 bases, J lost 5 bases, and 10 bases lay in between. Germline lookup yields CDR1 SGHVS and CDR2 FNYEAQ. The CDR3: CASSLAFSETGELFF. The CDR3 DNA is TGTGCCAGCAGCTTAGCGTTTTCGGAGACCGGGGAGCTGTTTTTT.

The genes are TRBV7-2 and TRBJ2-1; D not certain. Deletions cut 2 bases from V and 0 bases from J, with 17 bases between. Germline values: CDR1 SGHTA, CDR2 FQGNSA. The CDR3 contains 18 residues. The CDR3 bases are TGTGCCAGCAGCTTAAGGTGGTCGGCAATGAGCTCCTACAATGAGCAGTTCTTC. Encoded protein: CASSLRWSAMSSYNEQFF. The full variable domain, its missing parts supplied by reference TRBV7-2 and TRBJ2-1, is GAGVSQSPSNKVTEKGKDVELRCDPISGHTALYWYRQSLGQGLEFLIYFQGNSAPDKSGLPSDRFSAERTGGSVSTLTIQRTQQEDSAVYLCASSLRWSAMSSYNEQFFGPGTRLTVL.

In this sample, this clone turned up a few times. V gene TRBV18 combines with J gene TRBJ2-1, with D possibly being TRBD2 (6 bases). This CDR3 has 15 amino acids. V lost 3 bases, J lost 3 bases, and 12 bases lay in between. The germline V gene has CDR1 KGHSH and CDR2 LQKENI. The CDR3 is CASSPAGSIYNEQFF. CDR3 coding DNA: TGTGCCAGCTCACCCGCGGGGAGTATCTACAATGAGCAGTTCTTC.

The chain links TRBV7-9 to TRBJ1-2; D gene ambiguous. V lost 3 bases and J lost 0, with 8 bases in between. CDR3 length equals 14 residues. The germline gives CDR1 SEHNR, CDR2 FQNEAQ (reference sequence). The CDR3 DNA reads TGTGCCAGCAGCTTCTCAGGCACTAACTATGGCTACACCTTC. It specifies CASSFSGTNYGYTF.

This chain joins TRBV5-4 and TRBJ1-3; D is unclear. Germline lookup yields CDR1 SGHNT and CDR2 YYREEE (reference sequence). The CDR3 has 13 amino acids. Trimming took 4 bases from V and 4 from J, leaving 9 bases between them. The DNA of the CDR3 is TGTGCCAGCAGCACCGGACTGGGAAACACCATATATTTT. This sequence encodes CASSTGLGNTIYF.

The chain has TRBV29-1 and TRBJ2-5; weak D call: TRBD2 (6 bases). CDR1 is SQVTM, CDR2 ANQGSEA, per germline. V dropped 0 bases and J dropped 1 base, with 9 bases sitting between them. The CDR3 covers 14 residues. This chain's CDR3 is CSVEDSGLQETQYF. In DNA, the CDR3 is TGCAGCGTTGAAGACAGCGGGCTCCAAGAGACCCAGTACTTC.

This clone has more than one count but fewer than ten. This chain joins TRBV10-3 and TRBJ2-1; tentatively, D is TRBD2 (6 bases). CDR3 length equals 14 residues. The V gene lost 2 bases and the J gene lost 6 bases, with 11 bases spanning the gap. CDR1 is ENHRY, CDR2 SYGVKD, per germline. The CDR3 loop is CAISEPRTINEQFF. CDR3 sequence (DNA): TGTGCCATCAGTGAGCCCCGGACTATCAATGAGCAGTTCTTC.

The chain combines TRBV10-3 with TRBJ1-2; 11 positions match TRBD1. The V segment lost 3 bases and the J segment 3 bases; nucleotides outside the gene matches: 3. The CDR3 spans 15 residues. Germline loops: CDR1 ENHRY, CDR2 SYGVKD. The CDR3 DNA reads TGTGCCATCAGTGATAAGGGACAGGGGGACTATGGCTACACCTTC. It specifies CAISDKGQGDYGYTF.

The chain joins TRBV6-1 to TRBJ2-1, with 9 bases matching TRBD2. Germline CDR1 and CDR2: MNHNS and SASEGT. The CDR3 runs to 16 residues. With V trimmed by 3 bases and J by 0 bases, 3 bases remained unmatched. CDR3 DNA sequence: TGTGCCAGCAGTGAGACTAGCGGCCTCTCCTACAATGAGCAGTTCTTC. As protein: CASSETSGLSYNEQFF.

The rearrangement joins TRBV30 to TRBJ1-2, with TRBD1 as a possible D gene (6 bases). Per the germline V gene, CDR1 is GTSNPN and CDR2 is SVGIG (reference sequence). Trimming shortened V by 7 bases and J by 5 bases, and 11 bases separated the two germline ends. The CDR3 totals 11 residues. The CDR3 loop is CASPDSYGYTF. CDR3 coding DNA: TGTGCCTCTCCGGACAGTTATGGCTACACCTTC.

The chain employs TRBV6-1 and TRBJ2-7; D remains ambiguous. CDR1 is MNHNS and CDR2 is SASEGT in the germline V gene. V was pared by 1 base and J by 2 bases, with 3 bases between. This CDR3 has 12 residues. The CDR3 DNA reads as TGTGCCAGCAGTGAAGGCACCTACGAGCAGTACTTC. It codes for CASSEGTYEQYF.

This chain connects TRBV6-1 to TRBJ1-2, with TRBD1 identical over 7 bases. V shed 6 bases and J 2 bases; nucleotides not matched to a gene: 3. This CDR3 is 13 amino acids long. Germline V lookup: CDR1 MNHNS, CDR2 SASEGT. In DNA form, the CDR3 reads TGTGCCAGCAGCGGACAGGAGAACTATGGCTACACCTTC. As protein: CASSGQENYGYTF.

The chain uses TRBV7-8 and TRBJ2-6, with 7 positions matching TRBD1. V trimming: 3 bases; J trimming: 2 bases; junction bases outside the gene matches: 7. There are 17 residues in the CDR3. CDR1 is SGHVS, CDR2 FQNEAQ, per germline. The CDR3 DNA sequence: TGTGCCAGCAGCTTCGAACAGGGGTCCGCTGGGGCCAACGTCCTGACTTTC. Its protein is CASSFEQGSAGANVLTF.

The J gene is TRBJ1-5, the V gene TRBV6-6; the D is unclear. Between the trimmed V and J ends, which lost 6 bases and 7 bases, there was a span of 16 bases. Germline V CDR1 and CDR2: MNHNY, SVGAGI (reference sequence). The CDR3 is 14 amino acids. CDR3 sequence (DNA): TGTGCCAGCAGGACCGACCTCTACCAACAGCCCCAGCATTTT. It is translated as CASRTDLYQQPQHF.

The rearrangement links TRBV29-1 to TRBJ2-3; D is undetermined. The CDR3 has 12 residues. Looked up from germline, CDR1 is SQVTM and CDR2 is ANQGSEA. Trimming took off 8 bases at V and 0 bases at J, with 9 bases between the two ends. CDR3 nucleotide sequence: TGCAGCTTGTGGGATAGCACAGATACGCAGTATTTT. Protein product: CSLWDSTDTQYF.

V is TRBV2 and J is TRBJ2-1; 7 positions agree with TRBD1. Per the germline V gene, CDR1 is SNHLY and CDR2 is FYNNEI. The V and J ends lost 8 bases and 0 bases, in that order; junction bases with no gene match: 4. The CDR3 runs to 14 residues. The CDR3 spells CASLGTDSYNEQFF. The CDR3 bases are TGTGCCAGCCTAGGGACAGACTCCTACAATGAGCAGTTCTTC.

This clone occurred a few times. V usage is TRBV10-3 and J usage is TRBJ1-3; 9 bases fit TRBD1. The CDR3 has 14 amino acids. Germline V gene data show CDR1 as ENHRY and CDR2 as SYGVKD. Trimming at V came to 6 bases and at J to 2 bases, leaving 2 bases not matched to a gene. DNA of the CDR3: TGTGCCATCAGCGGACAGGGGACTGGAAACACCATATATTTT. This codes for CAISGQGTGNTIYF.

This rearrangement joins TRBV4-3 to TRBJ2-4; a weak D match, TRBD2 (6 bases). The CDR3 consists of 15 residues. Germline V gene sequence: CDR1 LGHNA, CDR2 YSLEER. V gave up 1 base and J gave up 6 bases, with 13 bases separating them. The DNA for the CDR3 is TGCGCCAGCAGCCAAGGTCCAGGGCGGGGAAACATTCAGTACTTC. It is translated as CASSQGPGRGNIQYF.

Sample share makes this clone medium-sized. The CDR3 reads CASSLQGGNTIYF. DNA of the CDR3: TGCGCCAGCAGCTTGCAAGGAGGAAACACCATATATTTT. J is TRBJ1-3 and V is TRBV5-1; no reliable D call. Germline CDR1 SGHRS, CDR2 YFSETQ. V lost 1 base and J 4 bases, leaving 6 bases between the germline ends. The CDR3 covers 13 residues.

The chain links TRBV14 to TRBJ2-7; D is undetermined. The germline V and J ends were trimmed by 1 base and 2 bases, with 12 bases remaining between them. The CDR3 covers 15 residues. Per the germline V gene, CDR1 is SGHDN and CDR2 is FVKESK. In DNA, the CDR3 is TGTGCCAGCAGCCAAGGCCTCGGCACAACCTACGAGCAGTACTTC. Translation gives CASSQGLGTTYEQYF.

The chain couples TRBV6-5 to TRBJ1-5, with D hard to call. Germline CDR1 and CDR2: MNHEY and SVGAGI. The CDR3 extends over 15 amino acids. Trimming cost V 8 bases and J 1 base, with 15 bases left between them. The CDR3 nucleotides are TGTGCCAGCCGAGTCGGACGGACGAGCAATCAGCCCCAGCATTTT. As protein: CASRVGRTSNQPQHF.

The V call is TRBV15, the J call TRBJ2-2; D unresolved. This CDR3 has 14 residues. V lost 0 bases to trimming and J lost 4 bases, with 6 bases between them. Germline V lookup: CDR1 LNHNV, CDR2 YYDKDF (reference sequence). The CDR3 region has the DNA TGTGCCACCAGCAGAGATAGATTCACCGGGGAGCTGTTTTTT. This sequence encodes CATSRDRFTGELFF.

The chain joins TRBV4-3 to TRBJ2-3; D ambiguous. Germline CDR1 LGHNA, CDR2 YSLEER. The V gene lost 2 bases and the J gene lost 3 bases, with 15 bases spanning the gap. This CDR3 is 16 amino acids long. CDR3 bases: TGCGCCAGCAGCCAATCCCCAGGTCCCCGGACAGATACGCAGTATTTT. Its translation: CASSQSPGPRTDTQYF.

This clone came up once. The CDR3 nucleotides are TGTGCCAGCAGCCCGACAGGGCTGAATGAAAAACTGTTTTTT. This encodes CASSPTGLNEKLFF. V is TRBV7-9 and J is TRBJ1-4; 7 bases line up with TRBD1. Germline CDR1 SEHNR, CDR2 FQNEAQ (reference sequence). The CDR3 consists of 14 residues. V was clipped by 5 bases and J by 5 bases; unmatched bases: 5.